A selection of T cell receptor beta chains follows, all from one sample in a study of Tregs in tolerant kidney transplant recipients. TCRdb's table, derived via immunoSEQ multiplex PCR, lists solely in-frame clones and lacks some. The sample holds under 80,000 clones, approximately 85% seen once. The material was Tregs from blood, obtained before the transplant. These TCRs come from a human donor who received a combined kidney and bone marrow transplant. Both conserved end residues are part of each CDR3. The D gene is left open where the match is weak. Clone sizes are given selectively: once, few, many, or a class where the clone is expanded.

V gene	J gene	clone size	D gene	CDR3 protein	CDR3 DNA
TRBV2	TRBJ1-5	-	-	CASRRRSNQPQHF	TGTGCCAGCAGACGTAGGAGCAATCAGCCCCAGCATTTT
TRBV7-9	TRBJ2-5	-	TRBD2	CASSVGTSGGQETQYF	TGTGCCAGCAGCGTAGGGACTAGCGGGGGGCAAGAGACCCAGTACTTC
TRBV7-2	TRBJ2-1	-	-	CASSFQPLAALAHEQFF	TGTGCCAGCAGCTTCCAACCACTAGCCGCTTTGGCACATGAGCAGTTCTTC
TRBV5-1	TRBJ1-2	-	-	CASSLEGADGYTF	TGCGCCAGCAGCTTAGAAGGGGCGGACGGCTACACCTTC
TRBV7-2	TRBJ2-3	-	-	CASSWAGGVQGTQYF	TGTGCCAGCAGCTGGGCTGGCGGAGTGCAGGGTACGCAGTATTTT
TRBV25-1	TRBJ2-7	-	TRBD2	CASSGSGTRAYEQYF	TGTGCCAGCAGTGGCTCCGGGACTAGAGCCTACGAGCAGTACTTC
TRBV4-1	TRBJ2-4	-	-	CASSQDLWTVNIQYF	TGCGCCAGCAGCCAAGATCTTTGGACAGTAAACATTCAGTACTTC
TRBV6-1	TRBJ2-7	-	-	CASRGTGGPYEQYF	TGTGCCAGCCGCGGGACCGGGGGCCCCTACGAGCAGTACTTC
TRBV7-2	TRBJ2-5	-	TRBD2	CASSSPGLAGGRGETQYF	TGTGCCAGCAGCTCCCCCGGACTAGCGGGGGGGCGAGGGGAGACCCAGTACTTC
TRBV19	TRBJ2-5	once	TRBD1	CASSHRTGASQETQYF	TGTGCCAGTAGTCACCGGACAGGGGCTTCCCAAGAGACCCAGTACTTC
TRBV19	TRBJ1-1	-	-	CASSIRGAFTEAFF	TGTGCCAGTAGTATCAGGGGCGCTTTTACTGAAGCTTTCTTT
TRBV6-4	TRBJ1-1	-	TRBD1	CASSTGVNTEAFF	TGTGCCAGCAGTACAGGGGTGAACACTGAAGCTTTCTTT
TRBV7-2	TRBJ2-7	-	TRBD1	CASSSSGTGGPFFYEQYF	TGTGCCAGCAGCTCTTCCGGGACAGGGGGTCCTTTTTTCTACGAGCAGTACTTC
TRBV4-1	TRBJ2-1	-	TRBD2	CASSQEGGGYSYNEQFF	TGCGCCAGCAGCCAAGAAGGCGGGGGGTACTCCTACAATGAGCAGTTCTTC
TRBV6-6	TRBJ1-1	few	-	CASSRRQARRNTEAFF	TGTGCCAGCAGTCGGAGACAGGCCCGCAGAAACACTGAAGCTTTCTTT
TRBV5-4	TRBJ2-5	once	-	CASSLAETQYF	TGTGCCAGCAGCTTAGCAGAGACCCAGTACTTC
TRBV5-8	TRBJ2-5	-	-	CASSPSRRGLGTQYF	TGTGCCAGCAGCCCCAGCCGCCGGGGCTTAGGGACCCAGTACTTC
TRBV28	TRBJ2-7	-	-	CASTAGGPYEQYF	TGTGCCAGCACCGCCGGCGGGCCCTACGAGCAGTACTTC
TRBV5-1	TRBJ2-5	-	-	CASSFKETQYF	TGCGCCAGCAGCTTCAAAGAGACCCAGTACTTC
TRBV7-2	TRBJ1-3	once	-	CASSSWGNTIYF	TGTGCCAGCAGCTCCTGGGGAAACACCATATATTTT
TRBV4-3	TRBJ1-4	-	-	CASSPNGPGATNEKLFF	TGCGCCAGCAGCCCCAACGGACCGGGGGCGACTAATGAAAAACTGTTTTTT
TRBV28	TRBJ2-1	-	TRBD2	CASSLDLAGSYNEQFF	TGTGCCAGCAGTTTAGATTTAGCGGGGTCCTACAATGAGCAGTTCTTC
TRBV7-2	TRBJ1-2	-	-	CASSLARGEGYGYTF	TGTGCCAGCAGCTTAGCGAGGGGCGAAGGCTATGGCTACACCTTC
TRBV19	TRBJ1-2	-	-	CASSRGAVGYTF	TGTGCCAGTAGCCGCGGGGCCGTCGGCTACACCTTC
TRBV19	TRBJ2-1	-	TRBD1	CASSRGAGQGRYNEQFF	TGTGCCAGTAGTAGGGGGGCCGGACAGGGGCGATACAATGAGCAGTTCTTC
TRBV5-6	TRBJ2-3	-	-	CASSPMGTDTQYF	TGTGCCAGCAGCCCCATGGGCACAGATACGCAGTATTTT
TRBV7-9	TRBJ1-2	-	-	CASSLLVGGLQDGYTF	TGTGCCAGCAGCCTTCTAGTGGGCGGATTGCAGGATGGCTACACCTTC
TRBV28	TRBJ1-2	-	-	CASTDSSYGYTF	TGTGCCAGCACGGACAGTAGCTATGGCTACACCTTC
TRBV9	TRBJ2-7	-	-	CASSVGVVAYEQYF	TGTGCCAGCAGCGTAGGGGTCGTAGCCTACGAGCAGTACTTC
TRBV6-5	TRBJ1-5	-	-	CASSYSAGINQPQHF	TGTGCCAGCAGTTACTCGGCGGGTATCAATCAGCCCCAGCATTTT
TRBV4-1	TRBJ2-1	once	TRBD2	CASSRSGGASYNEQFF	TGCGCCAGCAGCCGTAGCGGGGGGGCGTCCTACAATGAGCAGTTCTTC
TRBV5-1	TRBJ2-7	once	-	CASSLSAASYEQYF	TGCGCCAGCAGCTTATCAGCGGCCTCCTACGAGCAGTACTTC
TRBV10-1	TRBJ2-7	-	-	CASSGSRGGDEQYF	TGCGCCAGCAGTGGGTCAAGAGGGGGGGACGAGCAGTACTTC
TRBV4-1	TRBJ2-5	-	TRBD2	CASSQDLSGGARETQYF	TGCGCCAGCAGCCAAGATCTTAGCGGGGGGGCGAGGGAGACCCAGTACTTC
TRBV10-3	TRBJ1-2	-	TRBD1	CAIRGTGGDYGYTF	TGTGCCATCAGGGGGACAGGGGGCGACTATGGCTACACCTTC
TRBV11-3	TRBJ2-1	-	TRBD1	CASSFGQGYNEQFF	TGTGCCAGCAGCTTCGGACAGGGATACAATGAGCAGTTCTTC
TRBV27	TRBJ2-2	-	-	CASRNRVRGGELFF	TGTGCCAGCAGAAACAGGGTCCGGGGCGGGGAGCTGTTTTTT
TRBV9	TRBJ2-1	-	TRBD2	CASSVVATSGTYNEQFF	TGTGCCAGCAGCGTAGTTGCGACTAGCGGTACCTACAATGAGCAGTTCTTC
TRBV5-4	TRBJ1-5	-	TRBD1	CASSLEGGWSNQPQHF	TGTGCCAGCAGCTTGGAAGGGGGCTGGAGCAATCAGCCCCAGCATTTT
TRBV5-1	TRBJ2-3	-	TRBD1	CASHGQGSDTQYF	TGCGCCAGTCACGGACAGGGGTCAGATACGCAGTATTTT
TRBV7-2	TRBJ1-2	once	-	CASSLIRGTDGYTF	TGTGCCAGCAGCTTAATCAGGGGTACAGATGGCTACACCTTC
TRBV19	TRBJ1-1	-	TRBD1	CASSRRTGMNTEAFF	TGTGCCAGTAGCCGACGGACAGGAATGAACACTGAAGCTTTCTTT
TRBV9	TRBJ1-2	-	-	CASSVAWGPRGYTF	TGTGCCAGCAGCGTAGCCTGGGGCCCCCGGGGCTACACCTTC
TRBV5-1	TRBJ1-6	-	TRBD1	CASSLTGQGSNSPLHF	TGCGCCAGCAGCTTGACGGGACAGGGTAGTAATTCACCCCTCCACTTT
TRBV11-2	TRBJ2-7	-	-	CASSLDGTPYEQYF	TGTGCCAGCAGCTTAGATGGGACTCCCTACGAGCAGTACTTC
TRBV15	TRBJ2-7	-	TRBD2	CATSREWRGGSYEQYF	TGTGCCACCAGCAGAGAATGGCGCGGGGGGTCCTACGAGCAGTACTTC
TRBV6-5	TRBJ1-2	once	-	CASSASYGYTF	TGTGCCAGCAGTGCCAGCTATGGCTACACCTTC
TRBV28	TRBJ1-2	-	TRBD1	CASSLRQGTGAYGYTF	TGTGCCAGCAGTCTAAGACAGGGGACAGGGGCCTATGGCTACACCTTC
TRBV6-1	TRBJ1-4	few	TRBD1	CASSEGTGLLSTNEKLFF	TGTGCCAGCAGTGAGGGGACAGGCTTACTTTCAACTAATGAAAAACTGTTTTTT
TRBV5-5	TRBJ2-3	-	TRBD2	CASSRTSGTSTDTQYF	TGTGCCAGCAGCAGGACTAGCGGGACTAGCACAGATACGCAGTATTTT
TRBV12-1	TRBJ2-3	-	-	CASSRRSGATDTQYF	TGTGCCAGCAGCCGGCGAAGCGGGGCGACAGATACGCAGTATTTT
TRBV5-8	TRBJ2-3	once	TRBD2	CASSRLAATDTQYF	TGTGCCAGCAGCCGTCTAGCGGCCACAGATACGCAGTATTTT
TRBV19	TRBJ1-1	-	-	CATLRDPMNTEAFF	TGTGCCACCCTCCGCGACCCGATGAACACTGAAGCTTTCTTT
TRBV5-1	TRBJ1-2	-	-	CASSSPGGLGYTF	TGCGCCAGCAGCTCGCCGGGGGGCCTGGGCTACACCTTC
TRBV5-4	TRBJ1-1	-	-	CASSFGTRLNTEAFF	TGTGCCAGCAGCTTCGGAACAAGACTGAACACTGAAGCTTTCTTT
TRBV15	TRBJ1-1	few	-	CATSRDPPGAEAFF	TGTGCCACCAGCAGAGATCCCCCCGGGGCTGAAGCTTTCTTT
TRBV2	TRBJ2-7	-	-	CASSERGASSYEQYF	TGTGCCAGCAGTGAAAGGGGGGCGAGCTCCTACGAGCAGTACTTC
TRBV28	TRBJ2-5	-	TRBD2	CASRHPGRQETQYF	TGTGCCAGCAGACATCCCGGGAGGCAAGAGACCCAGTACTTC
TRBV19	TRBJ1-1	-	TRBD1	CASTGGISWNTEAFF	TGTGCCAGTACAGGGGGGATTTCTTGGAACACTGAAGCTTTCTTT
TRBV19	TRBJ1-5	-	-	CASSIARDQPQHF	TGTGCCAGTAGTATAGCCCGGGATCAGCCCCAGCATTTT